This T cell receptor (beta chain) was sequenced during a study of blood T cell repertoires in COVID-19. Across the whole study: Spain, Italy and the United States supplied samples that represented acute and convalescent COVID-19. PBMCs, B-cell-depleted T cells, or T cells were the source of the cDNA or gDNA that made up the material.

In the original processing: The assay estimated nucleated cells by amplifying reference gene primers. Clones were sequenced by immunoSEQ multiplex PCR, and TCRdb holds only the in-frame ones, with some missing. V, J and clone size are taken as reported in that table, and D and trimming were inferred from the DNA itself. The data hold roughly 200,000 clones, with approximately 84% observed a single time. The sequenced material came from peripheral blood. This sequence was found in an elderly woman with acute or convalescent COVID-19.

CDR3: CASSVVPDTGELFF. The CDR3 coding sequence is TGTGCCAGCAGCGTAGTTCCTGACACCGGGGAGCTGTTTTTT. This chain connects TRBV9 to TRBJ2-2; D is unresolved. Germline CDR1 is SGDLS and CDR2 is YYNGEE. The CDR3 is made up of 14 amino acids. V was pared by 0 bases and J by 3 bases, with 6 bases between.